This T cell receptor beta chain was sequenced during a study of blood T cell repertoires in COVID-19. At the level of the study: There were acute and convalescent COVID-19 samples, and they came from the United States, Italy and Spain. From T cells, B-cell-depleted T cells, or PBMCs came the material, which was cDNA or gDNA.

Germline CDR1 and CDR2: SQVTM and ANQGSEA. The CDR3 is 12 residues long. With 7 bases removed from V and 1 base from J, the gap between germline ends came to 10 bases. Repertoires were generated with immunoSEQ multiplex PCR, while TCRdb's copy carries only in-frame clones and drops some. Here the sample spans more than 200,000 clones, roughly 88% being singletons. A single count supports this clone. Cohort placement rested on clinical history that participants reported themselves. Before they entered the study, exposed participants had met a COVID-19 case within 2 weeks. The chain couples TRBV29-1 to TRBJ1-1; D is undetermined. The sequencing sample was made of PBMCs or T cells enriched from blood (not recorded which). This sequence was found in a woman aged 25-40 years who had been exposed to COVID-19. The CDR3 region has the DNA TGCAGCGCCAGACTTTGGAACACTGAAGCTTTCTTT. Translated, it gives CSARLWNTEAFF.